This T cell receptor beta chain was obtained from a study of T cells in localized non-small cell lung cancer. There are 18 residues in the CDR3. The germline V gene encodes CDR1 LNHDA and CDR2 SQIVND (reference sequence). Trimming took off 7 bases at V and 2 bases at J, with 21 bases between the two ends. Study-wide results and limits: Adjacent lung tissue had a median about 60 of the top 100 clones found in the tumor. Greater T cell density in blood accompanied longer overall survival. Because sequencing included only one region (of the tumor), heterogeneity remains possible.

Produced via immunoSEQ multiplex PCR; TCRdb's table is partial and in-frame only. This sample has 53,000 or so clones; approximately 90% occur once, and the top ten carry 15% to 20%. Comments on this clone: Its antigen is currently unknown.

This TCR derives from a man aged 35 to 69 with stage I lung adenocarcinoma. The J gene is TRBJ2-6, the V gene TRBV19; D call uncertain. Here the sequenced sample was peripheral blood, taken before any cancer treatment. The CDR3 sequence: CASTLSLGRLTGANVLTF. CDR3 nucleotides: TGTGCCAGTACCCTATCCCTCGGTCGGCTGACTGGGGCCAACGTCCTGACTTTC.